The present T cell receptor (beta chain) was sequenced within a study of blood T cell repertoires in COVID-19. Study information: Sites in the United States, Italy and Spain provided acute and convalescent COVID-19 samples.

The CDR3 spans 16 residues. CDR1 and CDR2 (germline): DFQATT, SNEGSKA (reference sequence). V dropped 3 bases and J dropped 0 bases, with 15 bases sitting between them. Measured with immunoSEQ multiplex PCR; TCRdb has only the in-frame clones, and not every one. Of fewer than 300,000 clones listed, over 75% are singletons. The sequenced sample was PBMCs or T cells enriched from blood (not recorded which). This sequence was found in a man in his late teens or twenties who had recovered from COVID-19. The chain combines TRBV20-1 with TRBJ1-5, with unresolved D. The CDR3 coding sequence is TGCAGTGCTAGTGGGGAGGGCCCTTATAGCAATCAGCCCCAGCATTTT. Translated, it gives CSASGEGPYSNQPQHF.